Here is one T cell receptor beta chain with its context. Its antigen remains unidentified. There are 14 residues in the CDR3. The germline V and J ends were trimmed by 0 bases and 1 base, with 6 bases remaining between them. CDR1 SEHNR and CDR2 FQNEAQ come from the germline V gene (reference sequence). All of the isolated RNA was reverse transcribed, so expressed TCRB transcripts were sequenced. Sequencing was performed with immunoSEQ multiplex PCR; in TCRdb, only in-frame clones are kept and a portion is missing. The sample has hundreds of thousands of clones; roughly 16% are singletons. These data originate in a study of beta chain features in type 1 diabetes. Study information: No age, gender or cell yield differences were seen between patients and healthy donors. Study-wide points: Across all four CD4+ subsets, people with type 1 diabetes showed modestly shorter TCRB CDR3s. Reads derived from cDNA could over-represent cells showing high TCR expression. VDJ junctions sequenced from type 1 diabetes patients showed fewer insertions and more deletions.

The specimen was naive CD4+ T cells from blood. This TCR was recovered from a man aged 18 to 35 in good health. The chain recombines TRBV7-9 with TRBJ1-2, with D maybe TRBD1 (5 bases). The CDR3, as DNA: TGTGCCAGCAGCTTAGCGGGGGGTAACTATGGCTACACCTTC. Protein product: CASSLAGGNYGYTF.